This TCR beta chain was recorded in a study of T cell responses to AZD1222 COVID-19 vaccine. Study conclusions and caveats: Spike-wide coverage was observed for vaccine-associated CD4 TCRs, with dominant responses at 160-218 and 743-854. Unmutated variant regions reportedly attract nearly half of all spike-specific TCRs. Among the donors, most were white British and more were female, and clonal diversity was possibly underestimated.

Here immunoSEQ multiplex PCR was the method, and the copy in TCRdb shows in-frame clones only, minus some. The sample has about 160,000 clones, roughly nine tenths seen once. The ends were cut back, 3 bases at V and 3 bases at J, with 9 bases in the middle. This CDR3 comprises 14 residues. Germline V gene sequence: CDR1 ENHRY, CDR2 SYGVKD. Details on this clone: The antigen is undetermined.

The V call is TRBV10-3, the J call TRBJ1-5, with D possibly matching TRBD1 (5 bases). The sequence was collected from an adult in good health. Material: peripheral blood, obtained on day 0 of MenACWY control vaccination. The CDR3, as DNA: TGTGCCATCAGTGACTCGGGACCCAATCAGCCCCAGCATTTT. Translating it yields CAISDSGPNQPQHF.